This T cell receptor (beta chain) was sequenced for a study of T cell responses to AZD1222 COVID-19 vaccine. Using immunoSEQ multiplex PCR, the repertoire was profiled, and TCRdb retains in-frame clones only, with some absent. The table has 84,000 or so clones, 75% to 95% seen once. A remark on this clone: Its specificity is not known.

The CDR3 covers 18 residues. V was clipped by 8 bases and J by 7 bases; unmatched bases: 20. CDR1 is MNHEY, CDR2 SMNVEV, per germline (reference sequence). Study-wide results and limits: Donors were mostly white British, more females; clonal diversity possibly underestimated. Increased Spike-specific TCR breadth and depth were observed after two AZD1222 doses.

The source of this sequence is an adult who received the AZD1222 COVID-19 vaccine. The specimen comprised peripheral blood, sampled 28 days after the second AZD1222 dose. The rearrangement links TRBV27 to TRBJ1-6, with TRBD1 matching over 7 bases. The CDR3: CASGARRGGSNLNSPLHF. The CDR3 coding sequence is TGTGCCAGCGGCGCCCGTCGAGGGGGCAGTAATCTAAATTCACCCCTCCACTTT.